These 21 T cell receptor beta chains were sequenced from one sample in a study of graft-versus-host responses after intestinal transplantation. These receptors are not linked to any known antigen. TCRdb keeps only in-frame clones here, not all; method: immunoSEQ multiplex PCR. The table records 100,000 to 120,000 clones, about 93% of them present only once. This sample comprised unstimulated CD8+ T cells sorted from spleen or lymph node cells, obtained before intestinal transplant. Every receptor here comes from a human donor who received an intestinal transplant.

This chain connects TRBV2 to TRBJ1-1, with 8 bases matching TRBD1. Per germline, CDR1 SNHLY and CDR2 FYNNEI. V shed 7 bases and J 3 bases; nucleotides not matched to a gene: 7. The CDR3 has 14 amino acids. DNA for the CDR3: TGTGCCAGCATTACACAGGGGGGATACACTGAAGCTTTCTTT. It codes for CASITQGGYTEAFF.

In DNA, the CDR3 is TGTGCCAGCAGCTTCGGGGCAGGGAACGACGAGCAGTACTTC. Translated: CASSFGAGNDEQYF. The rearrangement joins TRBV5-6 to TRBJ2-7, with D perhaps given as TRBD1 or TRBD2 (5 bases each). The CDR3 length is 14 residues. V was trimmed by 2 bases and J by 5 bases, leaving 14 bases between them. CDR1 is SGHDT and CDR2 is YYEEEE in the germline V gene.

J is TRBJ2-1 and V is TRBV12-5; 9 bases map to TRBD2. Trimming cost V 5 bases and J 5 bases; bases outside gene matches: 10. Germline V gives CDR1 LGHNT, CDR2 FRNRAP. The CDR3 consists of 16 residues. This CDR3 is CASGPSGTRKDNEQFF. CDR3 DNA: TGTGCTAGTGGTCCTAGCGGGACACGCAAGGACAATGAGCAGTTCTTC.

This chain joins TRBV18 and TRBJ2-7; D remains ambiguous. V lost 5 bases to trimming and J lost 2 bases, with 4 bases between them. The CDR3 loop spans 11 amino acids. Germline V gives CDR1 KGHSH, CDR2 LQKENI. CDR3 DNA: TGTGCCAGCTCAGATGCCTACGAGCAGTACTTC. This gives the protein CASSDAYEQYF.

The rearrangement links TRBV9 to TRBJ2-7; tentatively, D is TRBD2 (6 bases). The V end was cut by 4 bases, the J end by 4 bases, with 15 bases between. The CDR3 is made up of 14 amino acids. The germline V gene has CDR1 SGDLS and CDR2 YYNGEE. The CDR3 protein is CASSPRGNGYEQYF. The DNA for the CDR3 is TGTGCCAGCAGCCCTCGCGGGAACGGGTACGAGCAGTACTTC.

V and J are TRBV27 and TRBJ2-1; TRBD1 is a possible D gene (5 bases). Germline V gene data show CDR1 as MNHEY and CDR2 as SMNVEV (reference sequence). This CDR3 spans 14 amino acids. V shed 6 bases and J shed 7 bases, with 16 bases lying between them. CDR3 sequence (DNA): TGTGCCAGCAGCCCAAGTATTAAGGGGAATGAGCAGTTCTTC. Amino acids: CASSPSIKGNEQFF.

The J gene is TRBJ2-1, the V gene TRBV12-5; no clear D. With 5 bases removed from V and 11 bases from J, the gap between germline ends came to 10 bases. Germline values: CDR1 LGHNT, CDR2 FRNRAP. The CDR3 runs 11 residues. The CDR3, as DNA: TGTGCTAGTGGTCCCTCTAGTAAGCAGTTCTTC. Protein product: CASGPSSKQFF.

V and J are TRBV7-9 and TRBJ1-2; D not certain. With 0 bases removed from V and 6 bases from J, the gap between germline ends came to 8 bases. CDR3 size: 13 residues. The V gene's germline CDR1 is SEHNR and CDR2 FQNEAQ (reference sequence). The DNA of the CDR3 is TGTGCCAGCAGCTTAGCGCTCTCGGATGGCTACACCTTC. This translates into CASSLALSDGYTF.

The chain is built from TRBV27 and TRBJ1-2; D might be TRBD1 (5 bases). V was pared by 3 bases and J by 0 bases, with 11 bases between. The CDR3 consists of 15 residues. Germline V CDR1 and CDR2: MNHEY, SMNVEV (reference sequence). The DNA of the CDR3 is TGTGCCAGCAGTTTGGGGGTTGCCCCTAACTATGGCTACACCTTC. Its translation: CASSLGVAPNYGYTF.

This chain uses TRBV30 with TRBJ2-3; D is unclear. The CDR3 has 12 residues. Trimming removed 5 bases from V and 1 base from J, with 7 bases in between. Germline lookup yields CDR1 GTSNPN and CDR2 SVGIG (reference sequence). In nucleotides, the CDR3 is TGTGCCTGGGGGCCCCGCACAGATACGCAGTATTTT. Translated: CAWGPRTDTQYF.

The rearrangement joins TRBV27 to TRBJ2-7; D remains unclear. This CDR3 is built from 14 residues. Germline loops: CDR1 MNHEY, CDR2 SMNVEV (reference sequence). The germline V and J ends were trimmed by 5 bases and 4 bases, with 15 bases remaining between them. The CDR3 reads CASSKGEAQYEQYF. CDR3 DNA: TGTGCCAGCAGTAAGGGTGAGGCCCAATACGAGCAGTACTTC.

This chain's CDR3 is CASSPRPGHNEQFF. CDR3 sequence (DNA): TGTGCCAGCAGCCCCCGGCCGGGGCACAATGAGCAGTTCTTC. This chain connects TRBV13 to TRBJ2-1, with D perhaps matching TRBD1 or TRBD2 (5 bases each). In germline, CDR1 is PRHDT, CDR2 FYEKMQ (reference sequence). V lost 5 bases and J lost 5, with 13 bases in between. The CDR3 runs 14 residues.

This clone has a handful of counts. The J gene is TRBJ1-1, the V gene TRBV4-1; D gene unclear. V dropped 3 bases and J dropped 1 base, with 0 bases sitting between them. The length of the CDR3 is 11 residues. Germline V gives CDR1 MGHRA, CDR2 YSYEKL. DNA of the CDR3: TGCGCCAGCAGCCAGAACACTGAAGCTTTCTTT. Its translation: CASSQNTEAFF.

Of note for this clone: This CDR3 is also generated by other DNA sequences in the sample. The CDR3 loop reads CASSFGSNQPQHF. In nucleotides, the CDR3 is TGTGCCAGCAGCTTCGGAAGCAATCAGCCCCAGCATTTT. The V and J genes are TRBV5-6 and TRBJ1-5; unclear D gene. V lost 2 bases, J lost 1 base, and 4 bases lay in between. The CDR3 consists of 13 residues. CDR1 and CDR2 from the germline V gene are SGHDT and YYEEEE. The full variable domain, completed using reference TRBV5-6 and TRBJ1-5, is DAGVTQSPTHLIKTRGQQVTLRCSPKSGHDTVSWYQQALGQGPQFIFQYYEEEERQRGNFPDRFSGHQFPNYSSELNVNALLLGDSALYLCASSFGSNQPQHFGDGTRLSIL.

The genes are TRBV30 and TRBJ2-1; 13 bases are a match to TRBD2. CDR3 size: 15 residues. The ends lost 5 bases at V and 7 bases at J; junction bases unmatched: 8. Germline V gives CDR1 GTSNPN, CDR2 SVGIG (reference sequence). As DNA, the CDR3 is TGTGCCTGGGAGGGGACTAGCGGGAAAAGAAATGAGCAGTTCTTC. Amino acids: CAWEGTSGKRNEQFF.

V and J are TRBV27 and TRBJ1-5; D is possibly TRBD1 (6 bases). The germline V gene has CDR1 MNHEY and CDR2 SMNVEV (reference sequence). Trimming removed 0 bases at V and 5 bases at J, with 8 bases between. The CDR3 extends over 14 amino acids. The DNA for the CDR3 is TGTGCCAGCAGTTTATCCGGGGGGCATCAGCCCCAGCATTTT. It translates to CASSLSGGHQPQHF.

The genes are TRBV5-5 and TRBJ2-7; no clear D. Germline CDR1 and CDR2: SGHKS and YYEKEE (reference sequence). Trimming shortened V by 2 bases and J by 3 bases, and 18 bases separated the two germline ends. The CDR3 contains 16 residues. CDR3 protein: CASSLIGDLRNYEQYF. CDR3 DNA sequence: TGTGCCAGCAGCTTAATTGGGGATCTAAGAAACTACGAGCAGTACTTC.

CDR3 sequence reads: CASSESGAPIPYGYTF. The CDR3 region has the DNA TGCGCCAGCAGTGAGTCTGGGGCACCGATTCCCTATGGCTACACCTTC. V is TRBV10-2 and J is TRBJ1-2; D perhaps matches TRBD1 (5 bases). Trimming cost V 0 bases and J 4 bases, with 15 bases left between them. The CDR3 has 16 amino acids. The germline V gene encodes CDR1 WSHSY and CDR2 SAAADI.

This chain uses TRBV6-6 with TRBJ2-5, with 8 bases that match TRBD2. J lost 3 bases, V lost 3 bases, and 6 bases had no gene match. The CDR3 totals 15 residues. In germline, CDR1 is MNHNY, CDR2 SVGAGI (reference sequence). In DNA form, the CDR3 reads TGTGCCAGCAGTTATCTGGGCGGGAGGAAAGAGACCCAGTACTTC. It codes for CASSYLGGRKETQYF.

The chain recombines TRBV4-1 with TRBJ2-7; the match to TRBD2 covers 11 bases. Per the germline V gene, CDR1 is MGHRA and CDR2 is YSYEKL. Trimming cost V 2 bases and J 4 bases; bases outside gene matches: 7. This CDR3 has 16 residues. CDR3 loop: CASSQLLAGGQYEQYF. CDR3 nucleotides: TGCGCCAGCAGCCAACTTCTAGCGGGAGGCCAATACGAGCAGTACTTC.

The chain couples TRBV5-4 to TRBJ2-1; 8 bases are shared with TRBD2. This CDR3 region has 14 residues. Germline V gives CDR1 SGHNT, CDR2 YYREEE (reference sequence). The V gene end was trimmed by 4 bases and the J gene end by 6 bases; junction bases not matched to a gene: 6. The CDR3 coding sequence is TGTGCCAGCAGCGCTTCCGGGACTAGCAATGAGCAGTTCTTC. It translates to CASSASGTSNEQFF.